Below are 28 T cell receptor beta chains sequenced from a single sample in a study of Ad26.COV2.S vaccination and SARS-CoV-2 variants. TCRdb keeps only in-frame clones here, not all; method: immunoSEQ multiplex PCR. Among about 350,000 clones listed, roughly 85% were seen once. Sample treatment: over 15 received Ad26.COV2.S at low or high dose, single or two shots; five or six received placebo; per-sample allocation not given. Collection of samples fell on day 63 after the first vaccine or placebo injection. Sequences were derived from peripheral blood, sampled in a trial of Ad26.COV2.S vaccine versus placebo. Receptors were obtained from a person between 18 and 60 years old who received the Ad26.COV2.S COVID-19 vaccine or a placebo.

For this clone: Different DNA sequences within this sample yield the same CDR3. The rearrangement uses TRBV12-3 or TRBV12-4 and TRBJ2-7; D is unclear. The CDR3 runs 13 residues. V lost 1 base, J lost 0 bases, and 4 bases lay in between. CDR3 amino acids: CASSLDFSYEQYF. The DNA of the CDR3 is TGTGCCAGCAGTTTAGACTTCTCCTACGAGCAGTACTTC.

The chain links TRBV7-9 to TRBJ2-7; 9 bases agree with TRBD1. Germline values: CDR1 SEHNR, CDR2 FQNEAQ (reference sequence). The CDR3 loop spans 15 amino acids. V shed 5 bases, J shed 2 bases, and the junction held 7 bases outside the gene matches. Written as DNA, the CDR3 is TGTGCCAGCAGCGAGGGACAGGGTGGAACCTACGAGCAGTACTTC. Encoded protein: CASSEGQGGTYEQYF.

The V gene is TRBV4-3, the J gene TRBJ1-5, with 9 bases identical to TRBD1. Germline V gene data show CDR1 as LGHNA and CDR2 as YSLEER. This CDR3 contains 15 residues. Germline trimming cut 1 base from V and 4 bases from J; bases unmatched to any gene: 2. The CDR3 DNA reads TGCGCCAGCAGCCAAGGGACAGGGGATAATCAGCCCCAGCATTTT. As protein: CASSQGTGDNQPQHF.

The gene calls are TRBV7-9 and TRBJ1-2; D gene ambiguous. The CDR3 is made up of 16 amino acids. Trimming removed 5 bases at V and 3 bases at J, with 19 bases between. CDR1 SEHNR and CDR2 FQNEAQ come from the germline V gene (reference sequence). The CDR3 region is CASSPSLSPLDYGYTF. The CDR3 region has the DNA TGTGCCAGCAGCCCTAGCCTGAGCCCTCTGGACTATGGCTACACCTTC.

This sequence joins TRBV7-9 and TRBJ2-1, with 9 bases lining up with TRBD1. CDR1 SEHNR and CDR2 FQNEAQ come from the germline V gene (reference sequence). Trimming removed 0 bases from V and 7 bases from J; junction bases left unmatched: 4. This CDR3 comprises 15 residues. Here the CDR3 reads CASSLAWTGENEQFF. The CDR3 nucleotides are TGTGCCAGCAGCTTAGCCTGGACAGGGGAGAATGAGCAGTTCTTC.

The chain couples TRBV4-3 to TRBJ1-1; perhaps TRBD1 as D (6 bases). Germline CDR1 and CDR2: LGHNA and YSLEER. V dropped 0 bases and J dropped 3 bases, with 14 bases sitting between them. The CDR3 totals 16 residues. The CDR3 region is CASSQDNAGAYTEAFF. The CDR3 nucleotides read TGCGCCAGCAGCCAAGATAACGCGGGGGCTTACACTGAAGCTTTCTTT.

The genes are TRBV3-1 (or the pseudogene TRBV3-2) and TRBJ2-4; no definite D call. The length of the CDR3 is 12 residues. Trimming stripped 3 bases from V and 7 bases from J, with 7 bases between. The germline V gene encodes CDR1 LGHDT and CDR2 YNNKEL (reference sequence). CDR3 sequence (DNA): TGTGCCAGCAGCCACCGCTGGAACATTCAGTACTTC. It translates to CASSHRWNIQYF.

This chain connects TRBV29-1 to TRBJ1-1; the D gene is possibly TRBD1 (5 bases). The germline CDR1 and CDR2 sequences are SQVTM and ANQGSEA. V lost 4 bases and J lost 5, with 11 bases in between. The CDR3 length is 12 residues. The DNA of the CDR3 is TGCAGCGTTGGTTCAGGGAGGACTGAAGCTTTCTTT. As protein: CSVGSGRTEAFF.

The rearrangement joins TRBV5-1 to TRBJ2-1; D not resolved. Germline CDR1 and CDR2: SGHRS and YFSETQ. Trimming took 0 bases from V and 4 from J, leaving 5 bases between them. The CDR3 runs 13 residues. This CDR3 reads CASSLDGYNEQFF. CDR3 bases: TGCGCCAGCAGCTTGGACGGTTACAATGAGCAGTTCTTC. The entire variable domain, with the rest obtained from reference TRBV5-1 and TRBJ2-1, is as follows: KAGVTQTPRYLIKTRGQQVTLSCSPISGHRSVSWYQQTPGQGLQFLFEYFSETQRNKGNFPGRFSGRQFSNSRSEMNVSTLELGDSALYLCASSLDGYNEQFFGPGTRLTVL.

The chain couples TRBV18 to TRBJ1-2; 7 bases align to TRBD1. Unmatched junction bases numbered 5, after V lost 4 bases and J lost 0 bases. Germline values: CDR1 KGHSH, CDR2 LQKENI. This CDR3 is built from 15 residues. CDR3 sequence: CASSRKGQTNYGYTF. The DNA for the CDR3 is TGTGCCAGCTCACGGAAGGGACAGACTAACTATGGCTACACCTTC.

This sequence joins TRBV5-4 and TRBJ2-3; D not certain. Trimming cost V 2 bases and J 1 base, with 11 bases left between them. Germline CDR1 and CDR2: SGHNT and YYREEE (reference sequence). The CDR3 loop spans 15 amino acids. This CDR3 is CASSLPSFGTDTQYF. The CDR3 DNA sequence: TGTGCCAGCAGCTTACCATCCTTCGGCACAGATACGCAGTATTTT. Based on the CDR3 plus reference TRBV5-4 and TRBJ2-3, the full variable domain is ETGVTQSPTHLIKTRGQQVTLRCSSQSGHNTVSWYQQALGQGPQFIFQYYREEENGRGNFPPRFSGLQFPNYSSELNVNALELDDSALYLCASSLPSFGTDTQYFGPGTRLTVL.

The rearrangement joins TRBV19 to TRBJ2-2; D ambiguous. Trimming removed 7 bases at V and 5 bases at J, with 14 bases between. The germline V gene has CDR1 LNHDA and CDR2 SQIVND (reference sequence). There are 14 residues in the CDR3. The CDR3 here is CASNRVGFTGELFF. CDR3 in DNA: TGTGCCAGTAATCGGGTAGGATTTACCGGGGAGCTGTTTTTT.

The chain couples TRBV2 to TRBJ2-5, with D possibly being TRBD1 (5 bases). Germline V CDR1 and CDR2: SNHLY, FYNNEI. Between the trimmed V and J ends, which lost 7 bases and 3 bases, there was a span of 6 bases. The CDR3 contains 11 residues. This chain's CDR3 is CASTREETQYF. The CDR3 DNA follows: TGTGCCAGCACCAGGGAAGAGACCCAGTACTTC.

This rearrangement joins TRBV11-3 to TRBJ2-1; tentative D call: TRBD1 (6 bases). V was pared by 5 bases and J by 9 bases, with 20 bases between. The CDR3 is made up of 15 amino acids. Germline loops: CDR1 SGHNT, CDR2 YENEEA. This CDR3 is CASSLRSGAFGEQFF. CDR3 sequence (DNA): TGTGCCAGCAGCCTGCGATCAGGGGCCTTCGGTGAGCAGTTCTTC. The full variable domain, with the rest looked up from reference TRBV11-3 and TRBJ2-1, is EAGVVQSPRYKIIEKKQPVAFWCNPISGHNTLYWYLQNLGQGPELLIRYENEEAVDDSQLPKDRFSAERLKGVDSTLKIQPAELGDSAVYLCASSLRSGAFGEQFFGPGTRLTVL.

The rearrangement links TRBV10-1 to TRBJ1-4; D ambiguous. Trimming left V 3 bases short and J 7 bases short, with 6 bases between. Germline values: CDR1 WNHNN, CDR2 SYGVQD (reference sequence). The CDR3 is 12 residues long. The CDR3 DNA is TGCGCCAGCAGTGATACGGTTGAAAAACTGTTTTTT. Its translation is CASSDTVEKLFF.

V and J are TRBV5-1 and TRBJ2-1, with D hard to call. Germline V gene lookup returns CDR1 SGHRS and CDR2 YFSETQ. Deletions cut 4 bases from V and 3 bases from J, with 8 bases between. The CDR3 sequence is 13 residues long. The CDR3 is CASSDAVYNEQFF. The CDR3, as DNA: TGCGCCAGCAGCGACGCCGTCTACAATGAGCAGTTCTTC.

The chain carries TRBV9 and TRBJ2-1; 7 nucleotides align to TRBD2. CDR3 length: 15 residues. Trimming at V came to 0 bases and at J to 4 bases, leaving 4 bases not matched to a gene. Looked up from germline, CDR1 is SGDLS and CDR2 is YYNGEE. CDR3 nucleotide sequence: TGTGCCAGCAGCGTAGCTGCGGGAGCTTACAATGAGCAGTTCTTC. This sequence encodes CASSVAAGAYNEQFF.

The chain uses TRBV2 and TRBJ2-2; 13 bases fit TRBD2. V trimming: 8 bases; J trimming: 9 bases; junction bases outside the gene matches: 9. This CDR3 comprises 15 residues. The germline CDR1 and CDR2 sequences are SNHLY and FYNNEI. The CDR3 region is CASGTSGEAARELFF. In nucleotides, the CDR3 is TGTGCCAGCGGGACTAGCGGGGAGGCGGCCCGGGAGCTGTTTTTT.

This chain uses TRBV9 with TRBJ1-1, with D possibly being TRBD1 (5 bases). Trimming stripped 4 bases from V and 0 bases from J, with 16 bases between. This CDR3 comprises 16 residues. Germline assignment: CDR1 SGDLS and CDR2 YYNGEE. The CDR3 sequence: CASSPQGENMNTEAFF. CDR3 bases: TGTGCCAGCAGCCCCCAGGGTGAAAACATGAACACTGAAGCTTTCTTT.

This clone appeared once. The chain has TRBV3-1 (or the pseudogene TRBV3-2) and TRBJ2-5; D gene ambiguous. The CDR3 has 14 amino acids. The V gene's germline CDR1 is LGHDT and CDR2 YNNKEL (reference sequence). V lost 4 bases to trimming and J lost 0 bases, with 9 bases between them. CDR3 amino acids: CASSLRLDQETQYF. DNA for the CDR3: TGTGCCAGCAGCCTCCGACTGGACCAAGAGACCCAGTACTTC.

The chain couples TRBV6-2 or TRBV6-3 to TRBJ2-3; TRBD2 matches 13 bases. Germline V gene data show CDR1 as MNHEY and CDR2 as SVGEGT. The CDR3 is 14 amino acids. Losses at the gene ends were 6 bases for V and 6 bases for J; bases not matched to a gene: 3. CDR3 DNA sequence: TGTGCCAGCAGCCGGACTAGCGGGAGTGATACGCAGTATTTT. This sequence encodes CASSRTSGSDTQYF.

The rearrangement joins TRBV9 to TRBJ2-5, with D perhaps TRBD2 (7 bases). This CDR3 has 16 amino acids. Germline CDR1 reads SGDLS; CDR2 reads YYNGEE. Trimming shortened V by 0 bases and J by 4 bases, and 16 bases separated the two germline ends. This CDR3 is CASSVETGGGGETQYF. CDR3 nucleotides: TGTGCCAGCAGCGTAGAAACGGGAGGAGGGGGAGAGACCCAGTACTTC.

This clone was seen a handful of times. The chain joins TRBV14 to TRBJ1-2; 7 nucleotides line up with TRBD1. The CDR3 length is 18 residues. The germline CDR1 and CDR2 sequences are SGHDN and FVKESK. Losses at the gene ends were 0 bases for V and 0 bases for J; bases not matched to a gene: 10. The CDR3 DNA sequence: TGTGCCAGCAGCCAAGATTGGAGACAGGGCCCTACTAACTATGGCTACACCTTC. Amino acid sequence: CASSQDWRQGPTNYGYTF.

Comment on this clone: Different DNA sequences within this sample yield the same CDR3. The chain has TRBV7-8 and TRBJ2-7; D perhaps matches TRBD2 (6 bases). The CDR3 is 13 residues long. Between the trimmed V and J ends, which lost 3 bases and 4 bases, there was a span of 10 bases. Germline values: CDR1 SGHVS, CDR2 FQNEAQ. In nucleotides, the CDR3 is TGTGCCAGCAGCTTCGCAGGACTATACGAGCAGTACTTC. Translating gives CASSFAGLYEQYF.

The chain is built from TRBV5-1 and TRBJ2-4; a possible D gene is TRBD2 (6 bases). Germline CDR1 reads SGHRS; CDR2 reads YFSETQ. Trimming pared 0 bases from V and 9 bases from J, leaving 16 bases between. The CDR3 spans 15 residues. The CDR3 spells CASSLGDGSTAIQYF. The CDR3 DNA reads TGCGCCAGCAGCTTGGGGGACGGGAGTACAGCCATTCAGTACTTC.

The V gene is TRBV25-1, the J gene TRBJ2-1, with D hard to call. The CDR3 contains 10 residues. Germline V gene data show CDR1 as MGHDK and CDR2 as SYGVNS. V shed 1 base and J shed 15 bases, with 7 bases lying between them. CDR3: CASSELGVFF. In DNA, the CDR3 is TGTGCCAGCAGTGAATTAGGCGTGTTCTTC.

In DNA form, the CDR3 reads TGTGCCAGCACCGGGACAGGGGACTACGAGCAGTACTTC. This gives the protein CASTGTGDYEQYF. J is TRBJ2-7 and V is TRBV6-5; 10 bases are shared with TRBD1. Germline V gene lookup returns CDR1 MNHEY and CDR2 SVGAGI. The CDR3 runs to 13 residues. J lost 3 bases, V lost 7 bases, and 3 bases had no gene match.

This chain joins TRBV19 and TRBJ1-4; a weak D match, TRBD1 (5 bases). Trimming removed 3 bases from V and 7 bases from J, with 15 bases in between. CDR1 is LNHDA and CDR2 is SQIVND in the germline V gene (reference sequence). The length of the CDR3 is 15 residues. CDR3 in DNA: TGTGCCAGTAGTATCCGCGGGGCGAGGTTTGAAAAACTGTTTTTT. Translation gives CASSIRGARFEKLFF.